One T cell receptor (beta chain) is described in this entry. CDR3 length: 15 amino acids. V lost 7 bases to trimming and J lost 6 bases; unmatched junction nucleotides: 9. Germline V CDR1 and CDR2: LNHDA, SQIVND (reference sequence). This sample is part of a study of blood T cell repertoires in COVID-19. Study overall: Samples of COVID-19 (acute and convalescent) were obtained from the United States, Italy and Spain. The cDNA or gDNA used as material had been derived from T cells, B-cell-depleted T cells, or PBMCs.

Under the authors' procedure: Researchers report that nucleated cell counts were estimated from reference gene primer amplification. Sequencing used immunoSEQ multiplex PCR; TCRdb keeps in-frame clones, though not all of them. V, J and clone size derive from that table, while D and trimming were established from the DNA sequence. Of 250,000 to 350,000 clones in the sample, roughly nine tenths are singletons; the top ten hold approximately 0.85%. Sequencing was performed on peripheral blood. The chain joins TRBV19 to TRBJ2-2; 9 bases align to TRBD2. The sequence was collected from a middle-aged woman who had recovered from COVID-19. Here the CDR3 reads CASIDSGRFAGELFF. Here the CDR3 DNA reads TGTGCCAGTATTGATAGCGGGAGATTCGCCGGGGAGCTGTTTTTT.